One sample yielded the 24 T cell receptor beta chains listed below, sequenced in a study of chemoradiotherapy in HPV16-positive cancers. TCRdb's table, derived via immunoSEQ multiplex PCR, lists solely in-frame clones and lacks some. The table includes some 14,000 clones, around four fifths detected once. This material was acquired from a patient who underwent chemoradiotherapy. The receptors come from a human donor with HPV-associated anogenital cancer.

This chain links TRBV11-3 with TRBJ2-1; D ambiguous. Trimming shortened V by 8 bases and J by 7 bases, and 15 bases separated the two germline ends. The CDR3 contains 13 residues. Germline lookup yields CDR1 SGHNT and CDR2 YENEEA. The CDR3 is CASSASVGNEQFF. As DNA, the CDR3 is TGTGCCAGCTCAGCGTCTGTTGGGAATGAGCAGTTCTTC.

The CDR3 nucleotides are TGTGCCAGCAGCGTAGTGGCGGGGGGAGTCAATGAGCAGTTCTTC. It is translated as CASSVVAGGVNEQFF. The chain joins TRBV9 to TRBJ2-1; 8 nucleotides agree with TRBD2. The germline V gene encodes CDR1 SGDLS and CDR2 YYNGEE. The CDR3 has 15 amino acids. Trimming removed 0 bases from V and 6 bases from J; junction bases left unmatched: 5. Based on the CDR3 plus reference TRBV9 and TRBJ2-1, the full variable domain is DSGVTQTPKHLITATGQRVTLRCSPRSGDLSVYWYQQSLDQGLQFLIQYYNGEERAKGNILERFSAQQFPDLHSELNLSSLELGDSALYFCASSVVAGGVNEQFFGPGTRLTVL.

The chain recombines TRBV5-6 with TRBJ1-2, with D perhaps TRBD1 (6 bases). Trimming pared 0 bases from V and 8 bases from J, leaving 11 bases between. This CDR3 is 13 amino acids long. Germline-derived CDR1 and CDR2 are SGHDT and YYEEEE. The CDR3 DNA follows: TGTGCCAGCAGCTTGGACAGGGCAGGAGGCTACACCTTC. This translates into CASSLDRAGGYTF.

This clone was detected once. The chain employs TRBV6-6 and TRBJ2-5; D call uncertain. The germline V gene encodes CDR1 MNHNY and CDR2 SVGAGI (reference sequence). This CDR3 has 14 residues. V lost 3 bases and J 0 bases, leaving 8 bases between the germline ends. CDR3 amino acids: CASSYSVNQETQYF. In DNA, the CDR3 is TGTGCCAGCAGTTATTCGGTGAACCAAGAGACCCAGTACTTC.

The J gene is TRBJ1-1, the V gene TRBV18, with D uncertain. Per germline, CDR1 KGHSH and CDR2 LQKENI. V lost 4 bases to trimming and J lost 0 bases, with 9 bases between them. There are 14 residues in the CDR3. The CDR3 here is CASSLPGMNTEAFF. CDR3 sequence (DNA): TGTGCCAGCTCACTTCCAGGTATGAACACTGAAGCTTTCTTT.

The V gene is TRBV5-1, the J gene TRBJ2-5; D is perhaps TRBD2 (6 bases). Trimming cost V 0 bases and J 4 bases, with 7 bases left between them. Germline CDR1 is SGHRS and CDR2 is YFSETQ. This CDR3 is 13 amino acids long. The CDR3 region is CASSLAGVETQYF. CDR3 in DNA: TGCGCCAGCAGCTTGGCGGGGGTAGAGACCCAGTACTTC.

This clone was detected a few times. CDR3 in amino acids: CSVDPKAGNYGYTF. In DNA, the CDR3 is TGCAGCGTTGATCCTAAGGCAGGGAACTATGGCTACACCTTC. The V and J genes are TRBV29-1 and TRBJ1-2, with D possibly being TRBD1 (5 bases). The CDR3 length is 14 residues. Trimming stripped 3 bases from V and 2 bases from J, with 13 bases between. Germline values: CDR1 SQVTM, CDR2 ANQGSEA. Supplemented by reference TRBV29-1 and TRBJ1-2, the full variable domain reads SAVISQKPSRDICQRGTSLTIQCQVDSQVTMMFWYRQQPGQSLTLIATANQGSEATYESGFVIDKFPISRPNLTFSTLTVSNMSPEDSSIYLCSVDPKAGNYGYTFGSGTRLTVV.

The chain employs TRBV27 and TRBJ1-1, with no clear D. Looked up from germline, CDR1 is MNHEY and CDR2 is SMNVEV (reference sequence). The CDR3 loop spans 13 amino acids. Trimming removed 7 bases at V and 5 bases at J, with 14 bases between. CDR3 sequence: CASKGRGRTEAFF. In DNA form, the CDR3 reads TGTGCCAGCAAAGGGCGTGGAAGAACTGAAGCTTTCTTT.

The V call is TRBV6-1, the J call TRBJ2-1, with 9 positions matching TRBD2. This CDR3 region has 15 residues. The junction had 6 bases not matched to a gene; V was cut back by 1 base and J by 8 bases. Germline lookup yields CDR1 MNHNS and CDR2 SASEGT. The chain's CDR3 is CASSEVAGGHDEQFF. In DNA, the CDR3 is TGTGCCAGCAGTGAAGTTGCGGGGGGGCACGATGAGCAGTTCTTC.

The CDR3 spells CASSPRGGTNYGYTF. CDR3 DNA sequence: TGTGCCAGCAGCCCACGTGGCGGAACTAACTATGGCTACACCTTC. The gene calls are TRBV11-3 and TRBJ1-2; D not certain. The CDR3 consists of 15 residues. Trimming stripped 5 bases from V and 0 bases from J, with 13 bases between. CDR1 SGHNT and CDR2 YENEEA come from the germline V gene.

The chain employs TRBV11-2 and TRBJ2-3, with D hard to call. The CDR3 totals 14 residues. With 6 bases removed from V and 2 bases from J, the gap between germline ends came to 12 bases. The germline V gene has CDR1 SGHAT and CDR2 FQNNGV. The CDR3 DNA reads as TGTGCCAGCAGTTGGCAGGCAGTCACAGATACGCAGTATTTT. Amino acid sequence: CASSWQAVTDTQYF.

The genes are TRBV7-8 and TRBJ2-7; D possibly corresponds to TRBD2 (6 bases). CDR3 length: 15 residues. V was shortened by 5 bases and J by 3 bases, with 17 bases between the two germline ends. Germline CDR1 is SGHVS and CDR2 is FQNEAQ. CDR3 loop: CASSPPGVGRYEQYF. In DNA form, the CDR3 reads TGTGCCAGCAGCCCGCCGGGGGTGGGCCGCTACGAGCAGTACTTC.

The chain employs TRBV7-8 and TRBJ1-1, with D unclear. Germline V lookup: CDR1 SGHVS, CDR2 FQNEAQ. Trimming pared 2 bases from V and 1 base from J, leaving 8 bases between. The CDR3 spans 14 residues. The CDR3 region is CASSLIAGNTEAFF. The DNA of the CDR3 is TGTGCCAGCAGCTTAATCGCCGGGAACACTGAAGCTTTCTTT.

The chain is built from TRBV7-9 and TRBJ1-1; possibly TRBD1 for D (5 bases). The germline CDR1 and CDR2 sequences are SEHNR and FQNEAQ (reference sequence). The CDR3 has 14 residues. Trimming took 5 bases from V and 1 from J, leaving 11 bases between them. CDR3 sequence (DNA): TGTGCCAGCAGCCCACAGGTGAGGAACACTGAAGCTTTCTTT. It specifies CASSPQVRNTEAFF. Combining the CDR3 with reference TRBV7-9 and TRBJ1-1 gives the whole variable domain DTGVSQNPRHKITKRGQNVTFRCDPISEHNRLYWYRQTLGQGPEFLTYFQNEAQLEKSRLLSDRFSAERPKGSFSTLEIQRTEQGDSAMYLCASSPQVRNTEAFFGQGTRLTVV.

This clone was observed a single time. The chain recombines TRBV27 with TRBJ2-1; TRBD2 aligns across 8 bases. This CDR3 region has 16 residues. CDR1 and CDR2 (germline): MNHEY, SMNVEV (reference sequence). Germline trimming cut 6 bases from V and 9 bases from J; bases unmatched to any gene: 16. This CDR3 is CASSPALRGAPSEQFF. The CDR3, as DNA: TGTGCCAGCAGCCCGGCCCTGCGGGGGGCCCCTAGTGAGCAGTTCTTC.

About this clone: The same CDR3 arises from other DNA sequences in this sample as well. The genes are TRBV19 and TRBJ1-5; D is ambiguous. V was pared by 5 bases and J by 4 bases, with 6 bases between. CDR1 is LNHDA and CDR2 is SQIVND in the germline V gene (reference sequence). The CDR3 consists of 12 residues. The CDR3 DNA sequence: TGTGCCAGTAGTTTCTCGAATCAGCCCCAGCATTTT. This encodes CASSFSNQPQHF.

This rearrangement joins TRBV29-1 to TRBJ2-7; 8 positions match TRBD1. Germline lookup yields CDR1 SQVTM and CDR2 ANQGSEA. The CDR3 length is 11 residues. J was trimmed by 6 bases and V by 7 bases; bases with no gene match: 5. The CDR3 DNA reads TGCAGCGCGGGACAGGCCGGCGAGCAGTACTTC. It is translated as CSAGQAGEQYF.

V usage is TRBV23-1 and J usage is TRBJ1-5; D gene uncertain. TRBV23-1 is labeled an ORF, and its function is uncertain. CDR3 length: 11 residues. The V end lost 2 bases, the J end lost 6 bases, and 2 bases lay between the germline ends. The CDR3 nucleotides are TGCGCCAGCAGTCAAATTCAGCCCCAGCATTTT. Protein: CASSQIQPQHF.

This clone was observed a few times. The CDR3 region is CASHSAGDHSPLHF. CDR3 coding DNA: TGTGCCAGCCACTCCGCAGGGGACCATTCACCCCTCCACTTT. The genes are TRBV6-5 and TRBJ1-6; tentatively, D is TRBD1 (6 bases). CDR1 is MNHEY, CDR2 SVGAGI, per germline. The CDR3 loop spans 14 amino acids. The ends were cut back, 8 bases at V and 8 bases at J, with 16 bases in the middle.

V usage is TRBV5-6 and J usage is TRBJ2-7, with D unclear. The V end lost 0 bases, the J end lost 2 bases, and 15 bases lay between the germline ends. The V gene's germline CDR1 is SGHDT and CDR2 YYEEEE. This CDR3 contains 16 residues. CDR3 DNA sequence: TGTGCCAGCAGCTTGGCCATTTCACAATCTCCCTACGAGCAGTACTTC. Protein product: CASSLAISQSPYEQYF.

This chain connects TRBV29-1 to TRBJ1-2; D possibly corresponds to TRBD1 (5 bases). The CDR3 extends over 12 amino acids. CDR1 is SQVTM and CDR2 is ANQGSEA in the germline V gene. CDR3 in amino acids: CSLGGADYGYTF. The CDR3 nucleotides read TGCAGTTTGGGCGGGGCGGACTATGGCTACACCTTC.

The gene calls are TRBV5-6 and TRBJ1-2, with D perhaps TRBD1 (6 bases). The CDR3 totals 14 residues. V was shortened by 5 bases and J by 8 bases, with 19 bases between the two germline ends. In germline, CDR1 is SGHDT, CDR2 YYEEEE. CDR3 sequence (DNA): TGTGCCAGCAGTTCAGGGGTGGCAGTGTCCGGCTACACCTTC. It specifies CASSSGVAVSGYTF. Together with reference TRBV5-6 and TRBJ1-2, the CDR3 gives the full variable domain: DAGVTQSPTHLIKTRGQQVTLRCSPKSGHDTVSWYQQALGQGPQFIFQYYEEEERQRGNFPDRFSGHQFPNYSSELNVNALLLGDSALYLCASSSGVAVSGYTFGSGTRLTVV.

This rearrangement joins TRBV7-8 to TRBJ2-1; possible D gene TRBD2, 6 bases. The CDR3 totals 16 residues. Germline lookup yields CDR1 SGHVS and CDR2 FQNEAQ. V lost 0 bases, J lost 4 bases, and 13 bases lay in between. This CDR3 reads CASSLAQSGLYNEQFF. DNA of the CDR3: TGTGCCAGCAGCTTAGCGCAGAGCGGGCTGTACAATGAGCAGTTCTTC.

The rearrangement joins TRBV28 to TRBJ1-2; perhaps TRBD1 as D (5 bases). The CDR3 contains 15 residues. Germline loops: CDR1 MDHEN, CDR2 SYDVKM. The germline V and J ends were trimmed by 0 bases and 4 bases, with 12 bases remaining between them. The CDR3, as DNA: TGTGCCAGCAGTTTATGGGGCGACAGTCCCTATGGCTACACCTTC. Encoded protein: CASSLWGDSPYGYTF.